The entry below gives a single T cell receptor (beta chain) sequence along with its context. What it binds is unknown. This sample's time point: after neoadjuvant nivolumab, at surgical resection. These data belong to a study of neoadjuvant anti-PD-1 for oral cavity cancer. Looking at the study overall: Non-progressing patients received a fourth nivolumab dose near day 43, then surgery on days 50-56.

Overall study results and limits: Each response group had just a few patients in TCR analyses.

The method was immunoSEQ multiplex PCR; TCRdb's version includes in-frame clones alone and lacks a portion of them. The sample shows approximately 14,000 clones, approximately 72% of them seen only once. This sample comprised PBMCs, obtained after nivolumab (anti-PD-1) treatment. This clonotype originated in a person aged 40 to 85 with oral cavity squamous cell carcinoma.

CDR3 loop: CASSPYGQVGTGELFF. In nucleotides, the CDR3 is TGTGCCAGCAGCCCCTACGGACAGGTCGGCACCGGGGAGCTGTTTTTT. The chain combines TRBV9 with TRBJ2-2; 7 bases line up with TRBD1. With V trimmed by 4 bases and J by 4 bases, 10 bases remained unmatched. Looked up from germline, CDR1 is SGDLS and CDR2 is YYNGEE. The CDR3 totals 16 residues. The full variable domain, rest sourced from reference TRBV9 and TRBJ2-2, is DSGVTQTPKHLITATGQRVTLRCSPRSGDLSVYWYQQSLDQGLQFLIQYYNGEERAKGNILERFSAQQFPDLHSELNLSSLELGDSALYFCASSPYGQVGTGELFFGEGSRLTVL.